What follows are 15 T cell receptor beta chains derived from one specimen sequenced in a study of control samples from healthy donors and cancer patients. Clones were read by immunoSEQ multiplex PCR, and TCRdb kept only the in-frame ones, dropping some. This table holds almost 85,000 clones, roughly 94% found once. The sequenced sample consisted of blood. These receptors came from a woman between 18 and 29 years old in good health.

The chain has TRBV28 and TRBJ2-7; 12 bases align to TRBD1. J lost 6 bases, V lost 6 bases, and 6 bases had no gene match. The CDR3 has 14 amino acids. Germline loops: CDR1 MDHEN, CDR2 SYDVKM. CDR3 loop: CASRNGGQGAEQYF. The CDR3 DNA reads as TGTGCCAGCAGGAACGGGGGACAGGGGGCCGAGCAGTACTTC.

V usage is TRBV5-1 and J usage is TRBJ2-2; D is unclear. Trimming took 8 bases from V and 4 from J, leaving 12 bases between them. The CDR3 extends over 13 amino acids. The V gene's germline CDR1 is SGHRS and CDR2 YFSETQ. The CDR3 DNA sequence: TGCGCCAGTTTTTCGGACGGCACCGGGGAGCTGTTTTTT. It yields the protein CASFSDGTGELFF.

V is TRBV20-1 and J is TRBJ1-4, with a tentative D call TRBD1 (6 bases). From germline, CDR1 is DFQATT and CDR2 SNEGSKA (reference sequence). The CDR3 is 11 residues long. V was cut by 2 bases and J by 16 bases, with 14 bases left in between. The CDR3: CSARKSGVSFF. The CDR3 coding sequence is TGCAGTGCTAGAAAGTCAGGGGTTTCGTTTTTT.

The table lists this clone with a few counts. The rearrangement links TRBV19 to TRBJ2-1; 7 bases are a match to TRBD2. Per germline, CDR1 LNHDA and CDR2 SQIVND (reference sequence). The CDR3 sequence is 14 residues long. The V and J ends lost 5 bases and 9 bases, in that order; junction bases with no gene match: 10. The chain's CDR3 is CASSETRLALEQFF. The CDR3 DNA is TGTGCCAGTAGTGAAACGCGACTAGCTCTTGAGCAGTTCTTC.

V and J are TRBV5-3 and TRBJ1-4; D call uncertain. TRBV5-3 carries the ORF label, with uncertain function. This CDR3 has 14 amino acids. Trimming cost V 0 bases and J 3 bases, with 6 bases left between them. For the CDR3, the DNA is TGTGCCAGAAGCTTGGACGGGTCTAATGAAAAACTGTTTTTT. Translating it yields CARSLDGSNEKLFF.

This clone was seen a single time. The chain couples TRBV13 to TRBJ2-1; maybe TRBD1 (6 bases). The CDR3 is 14 amino acids. V shed 4 bases and J shed 2 bases, with 9 bases lying between them. Germline loops: CDR1 PRHDT, CDR2 FYEKMQ (reference sequence). The CDR3 spells CASSYYRAYNEQFF. The CDR3 nucleotides are TGTGCCAGCAGCTACTACAGGGCCTACAATGAGCAGTTCTTC.

This chain joins TRBV20-1 and TRBJ2-7; 9 nucleotides align to TRBD1. The CDR3 is made up of 15 amino acids. Per germline, CDR1 DFQATT and CDR2 SNEGSKA (reference sequence). The V segment lost 3 bases and the J segment 0 bases; nucleotides outside the gene matches: 6. The DNA of the CDR3 is TGCAGTGCTAGTTTAGACAGGGGGTCCTCCTACGAGCAGTACTTC. Translation: CSASLDRGSSYEQYF.

The V gene is TRBV4-3, the J gene TRBJ2-5; TRBD2 agrees at 7 bases. The CDR3 covers 15 residues. Germline CDR1 is LGHNA and CDR2 is YSLEER. J was trimmed by 5 bases and V by 1 base; bases with no gene match: 7. CDR3 coding DNA: TGCGCCAGCAGCCAAGCGGCGGGAGCGGGGGAGACCCAGTACTTC. It translates to CASSQAAGAGETQYF.

The chain is built from TRBV20-1 and TRBJ1-5; D is undetermined. The CDR3 contains 11 residues. The germline CDR1 and CDR2 sequences are DFQATT and SNEGSKA (reference sequence). Trimming left V 5 bases short and J 5 bases short, with 7 bases between. The CDR3 DNA sequence: TGCAGTGCTCGGGAGGATCAGCCCCAGCATTTT. This encodes CSAREDQPQHF.

The count of this clone is one. The V gene is TRBV2, the J gene TRBJ1-2, with 9 positions matching TRBD1. CDR3 size: 12 residues. CDR1 is SNHLY, CDR2 FYNNEI, per germline. V gave up 8 bases and J gave up 5 bases; unmatched junction bases: 3. CDR3 amino acids: CASGGQGYGYTF. DNA of the CDR3: TGTGCCAGCGGCGGACAGGGGTATGGCTACACCTTC.

The V call is TRBV23-1, the J call TRBJ2-7; D uncertain. TRBV23-1 is sorted into the ORF group, with uncertain function. The ends were cut back, 3 bases at V and 3 bases at J, with 15 bases in the middle. This CDR3 has 15 residues. CDR3 nucleotide sequence: TGCGCCAGCAGTCAGGCCCCTCATTCGGGCTACGAGCAGTACTTC. It encodes CASSQAPHSGYEQYF.

The rearrangement links TRBV15 to TRBJ2-7; 10 nucleotides match TRBD1. The CDR3 has 15 residues. The germline CDR1 and CDR2 sequences are LNHNV and YYDKDF (reference sequence). The V and J ends lost 5 bases and 0 bases, in that order; junction bases with no gene match: 4. The CDR3 nucleotides are TGTGCCACCAGCCTGTGGACAGGGGGCTCCTACGAGCAGTACTTC. Residues: CATSLWTGGSYEQYF.

The J gene is TRBJ2-1, the V gene TRBV11-2, with D uncertain. Trimming removed 3 bases at V and 5 bases at J, with 14 bases between. The CDR3 runs 15 residues. The germline gives CDR1 SGHAT, CDR2 FQNNGV. CDR3 in DNA: TGTGCCAGCAGCTTTTTCCCCCCAGGCAACAATGAGCAGTTCTTC. The encoded protein is CASSFFPPGNNEQFF.

This clone was counted between two and nine times. The gene calls are TRBV28 and TRBJ1-5; 9 nucleotides match TRBD1. Unmatched junction bases numbered 9, after V lost 5 bases and J lost 7 bases. The CDR3 extends over 15 amino acids. From germline, CDR1 is MDHEN and CDR2 SYDVKM. This CDR3 reads CASSPPGQGHQPQHF. DNA for the CDR3: TGTGCCAGCAGTCCCCCGGGACAGGGACACCAGCCCCAGCATTTT.

The table lists this clone with a count of one. This rearrangement joins TRBV28 to TRBJ1-1, with a weak D call TRBD1 (6 bases). Germline V gene lookup returns CDR1 MDHEN and CDR2 SYDVKM. The germline V and J ends were trimmed by 5 bases and 4 bases, with 11 bases remaining between them. CDR3 length: 13 amino acids. The CDR3 protein is CASSPRGPTEAFF. The CDR3 nucleotides read TGTGCCAGCAGTCCCAGGGGACCCACTGAAGCTTTCTTT.